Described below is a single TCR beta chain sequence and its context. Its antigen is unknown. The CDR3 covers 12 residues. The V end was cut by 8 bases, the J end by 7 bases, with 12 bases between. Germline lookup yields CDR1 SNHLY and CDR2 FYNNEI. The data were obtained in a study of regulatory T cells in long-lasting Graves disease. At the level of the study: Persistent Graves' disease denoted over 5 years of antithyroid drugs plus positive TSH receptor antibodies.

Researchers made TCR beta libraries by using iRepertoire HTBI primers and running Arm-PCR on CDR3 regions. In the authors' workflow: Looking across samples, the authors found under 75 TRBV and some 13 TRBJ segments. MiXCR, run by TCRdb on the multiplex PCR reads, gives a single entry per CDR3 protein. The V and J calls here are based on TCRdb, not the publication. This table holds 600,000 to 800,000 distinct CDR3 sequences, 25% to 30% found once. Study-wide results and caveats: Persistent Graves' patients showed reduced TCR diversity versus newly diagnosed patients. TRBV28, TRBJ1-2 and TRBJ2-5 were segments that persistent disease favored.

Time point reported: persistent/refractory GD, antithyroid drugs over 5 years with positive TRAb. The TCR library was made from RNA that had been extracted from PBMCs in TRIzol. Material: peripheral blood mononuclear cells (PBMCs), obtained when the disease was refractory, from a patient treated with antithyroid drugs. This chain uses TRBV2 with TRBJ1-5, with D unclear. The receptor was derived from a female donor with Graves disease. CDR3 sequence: CASDRGGQPQHF. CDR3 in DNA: TGTGCCAGCGATCGGGGAGGGCAGCCCCAGCATTTT.